This record looks at one T cell receptor beta chain sequence and its context. This sample is drawn from a study of CD8 T cells in Susac syndrome. From germline, CDR1 is SGHTA and CDR2 FQGNSA. Unmatched junction bases numbered 6, after V lost 3 bases and J lost 7 bases. The CDR3 is 14 residues long. Reverse transcription used roughly 0.45 to 1 ug RNA and random hexamers. TCRdb used MiXCR to reprocess the immunoSEQ multiplex PCR reads, holding one entry per CDR3 protein. The repertoire includes 150,000 to 250,000 distinct CDR3 sequences, roughly 96% of them detected once, and about 0.087% sits in the top ten.

The clonotype comes from a human donor with multiple sclerosis. Sequencing was carried out using CD4+ T cells from PBMCs. The rearrangement uses TRBV7-2 and TRBJ2-1; TRBD2 matches at 7 bases. The CDR3 loop reads CASSLGGPTNEQFF. The CDR3 DNA reads TGTGCCAGCAGCTTGGGAGGGCCTACTAATGAGCAGTTCTTC.